A single sample gave rise to the 14 T cell receptor beta chains below, sequenced in a study of beta chain features in type 1 diabetes. Every isolated RNA sample was fully reverse transcribed, so sequencing captured expressed TCRB transcripts. Profiled with immunoSEQ multiplex PCR; TCRdb holds only in-frame clones, not every one. The sample has 810,000 or so clones, around a sixth seen once; the top ten hold 0.023%. The material sequenced was naive CD4+ T cells from blood. Source of these receptors: a young woman in good health.

The chain is built from TRBV5-4 and TRBJ1-3; a weak D match, TRBD1 (6 bases). The germline V gene encodes CDR1 SGHNT and CDR2 YYREEE (reference sequence). This CDR3 is built from 16 residues. Between the trimmed V and J ends, which lost 3 bases and 0 bases, there was a span of 13 bases. The CDR3 DNA is TGTGCCAGCAGCTCCGGTGGACAGTTCTCTGGAAACACCATATATTTT. It translates to CASSSGGQFSGNTIYF.

The genes are TRBV18 and TRBJ1-1, with TRBD1 matching 8 bases. The CDR3 is 18 residues long. CDR1 and CDR2 from the germline V gene are KGHSH and LQKENI. Trimming at V came to 1 base and at J to 0 bases, leaving 10 bases not matched to a gene. CDR3: CASSPRGTGAGMNTEAFF. DNA for the CDR3: TGTGCCAGCTCACCACGCGGGACAGGAGCCGGCATGAACACTGAAGCTTTCTTT.

The chain combines TRBV25-1 with TRBJ2-2, with 10 bases that match TRBD2. V was pared by 7 bases and J by 6 bases, with 11 bases of the junction left unmatched. CDR1 is MGHDK, CDR2 SYGVNS, per germline. The CDR3 contains 16 residues. CDR3 nucleotides: TGTGCCAGCAAATCGGCTAGCGGGAGCCCGTCCGGGGAGCTGTTTTTT. Amino acids: CASKSASGSPSGELFF.

This clone was picked up a small number of times. The chain employs TRBV18 and TRBJ2-5; 8 bases fit TRBD2. Germline values: CDR1 KGHSH, CDR2 LQKENI. This CDR3 region has 16 residues. V lost 6 bases and J lost 5; bases outside the gene matches: 14. This CDR3 reads CASSPISGISWETQYF. CDR3 DNA: TGTGCCAGCTCGCCGATTAGCGGGATTTCTTGGGAGACCCAGTACTTC.

This clone was picked up a small number of times. The chain uses TRBV7-2 and TRBJ2-5; D gene ambiguous. CDR1 SGHTA and CDR2 FQGNSA come from the germline V gene. Trimming stripped 1 base from V and 2 bases from J, with 5 bases between. This CDR3 spans 13 amino acids. In DNA form, the CDR3 reads TGTGCCAGCAGCTTAGTGGCGCAAGAGACCCAGTACTTC. Amino acids: CASSLVAQETQYF.

The J gene is TRBJ2-7, the V gene TRBV5-4; TRBD2 matches 8 bases. Trimming removed 3 bases from V and 2 bases from J; junction bases left unmatched: 7. The CDR3 length is 15 residues. Germline values: CDR1 SGHNT, CDR2 YYREEE (reference sequence). CDR3 DNA: TGTGCCAGCAGCTCCGCCGGGACTAGACCCTACGAGCAGTACTTC. As protein: CASSSAGTRPYEQYF.

The rearrangement joins TRBV6-6 to TRBJ1-4, with a possible D match to TRBD1 (5 bases). The V end was cut by 7 bases, the J end by 8 bases, with 17 bases between. CDR3 length equals 14 residues. CDR1 is MNHNY, CDR2 SVGAGI, per germline (reference sequence). DNA for the CDR3: TGTGCCAGCAACGACAGTGATATGATAGAAAAACTGTTTTTT. It encodes CASNDSDMIEKLFF.

This clone was seen a handful of times. The chain has TRBV10-3 and TRBJ1-2; 7 bases agree with TRBD1. The germline V gene encodes CDR1 ENHRY and CDR2 SYGVKD. V trimming: 9 bases; J trimming: 4 bases; junction bases outside the gene matches: 17. This CDR3 region has 16 residues. In nucleotides, the CDR3 is TGTGCCATTAAGGATACGACAAGGGGACAGAGCTATGGCTACACCTTC. The encoded protein is CAIKDTTRGQSYGYTF.

The chain couples TRBV4-1 to TRBJ1-1, with a possible D match to TRBD1 (5 bases). V shed 0 bases and J shed 5 bases, with 16 bases lying between them. Germline CDR1 reads MGHRA; CDR2 reads YSYEKL. The CDR3 runs to 16 residues. The DNA for the CDR3 is TGCGCCAGCAGCCAAGATAGGGGCGGATTCTCGACTGAAGCTTTCTTT. Its protein product is CASSQDRGGFSTEAFF.

The chain carries TRBV7-9 and TRBJ2-2; possible D gene TRBD2, 6 bases. Germline V gene lookup returns CDR1 SEHNR and CDR2 FQNEAQ (reference sequence). V was clipped by 6 bases and J by 7 bases, with 12 bases between them. The length of the CDR3 is 13 residues. CDR3 residues: CASRRLVRGELFF. CDR3 nucleotides: TGTGCCAGCAGACGACTAGTTCGCGGGGAGCTGTTTTTT.

This clone was recorded a few times. The chain links TRBV7-9 to TRBJ2-2, with D unresolved. The V gene lost 3 bases and the J gene lost 5 bases, with 10 bases spanning the gap. Germline CDR1 reads SEHNR; CDR2 reads FQNEAQ (reference sequence). The CDR3 totals 14 residues. The CDR3 loop reads CASSLFEETGELFF. CDR3 DNA sequence: TGTGCCAGCAGCTTGTTCGAGGAAACCGGGGAGCTGTTTTTT.

This clone was found a few times. The chain recombines TRBV5-1 with TRBJ2-2; D is perhaps TRBD2 (5 bases). V was shortened by 6 bases and J by 1 base, with 10 bases between the two germline ends. The V gene's germline CDR1 is SGHRS and CDR2 YFSETQ. This CDR3 has 14 residues. The CDR3 nucleotides read TGCGCCAGCAACGACGGAGGGAACACCGGGGAGCTGTTTTTT. Its protein product is CASNDGGNTGELFF.

This clone was detected only a few times. The V call is TRBV7-9, the J call TRBJ1-1; D gene ambiguous. The germline gives CDR1 SEHNR, CDR2 FQNEAQ (reference sequence). Trimming removed 2 bases from V and 6 bases from J, with 7 bases in between. The CDR3 has 12 residues. CDR3 sequence reads: CASSLPQSEAFF. The CDR3 coding sequence is TGTGCCAGCAGCTTACCCCAGTCTGAAGCTTTCTTT.

There are a few counts of this clone. V usage is TRBV28 and J usage is TRBJ2-7; maybe TRBD2 (6 bases). The CDR3 runs 19 residues. Germline values: CDR1 MDHEN, CDR2 SYDVKM. The V end was cut by 5 bases, the J end by 5 bases, with 31 bases between. DNA for the CDR3: TGTGCCAGCAGTCCGCCCCGGAGGGGACGCACTACCCTTTCAGACGAGCAGTACTTC. Amino acids: CASSPPRRGRTTLSDEQYF.